The 19 T cell receptor beta chains below come from one sample, sequenced in a study of blood T cell repertoires in COVID-19. Generated by immunoSEQ multiplex PCR, the TCRdb table keeps only in-frame clones and is missing some. The sample yields fewer than 120,000 clones, around 82% seen once. Sequencing was carried out using peripheral blood. The receptor source for this set is a woman aged 55 to 70 with acute or convalescent COVID-19.

The CDR3 here is CASSTGDGTEAFF. The CDR3 DNA is TGTGCCAGCAGTACAGGAGATGGGACTGAAGCTTTCTTT. The genes are TRBV28 and TRBJ1-1; tentatively, D is TRBD1 (5 bases). This CDR3 comprises 13 residues. The germline CDR1 and CDR2 sequences are MDHEN and SYDVKM. The V end lost 5 bases, the J end lost 5 bases, and 12 bases lay between the germline ends.

The V gene is TRBV4-2, the J gene TRBJ1-5, with 10 bases that match TRBD1. This CDR3 comprises 17 residues. J was trimmed by 7 bases and V by 3 bases; bases with no gene match: 12. The germline gives CDR1 LGHNA, CDR2 YNFKEQ. CDR3 DNA: TGTGCCAGCAGCCATCCCTCGGGACAGGGGCAGGGGCAGCCCCAGCATTTT. It is translated as CASSHPSGQGQGQPQHF.

The chain recombines TRBV12-5 with TRBJ1-2; the match to TRBD1 covers 7 bases. CDR1 and CDR2 (germline): LGHNT, FRNRAP. CDR3 length equals 14 residues. The ends lost 5 bases at V and 6 bases at J; junction bases unmatched: 9. The CDR3 DNA reads TGTGCTAGTGGTCGAACAGGGGAAAGGAATGGCTACACCTTC. Translation: CASGRTGERNGYTF. The full variable domain, completed using reference TRBV12-5 and TRBJ1-2, is DARVTQTPRHKVTEMGQEVTMRCQPILGHNTVFWYRQTMMQGLELLAYFRNRAPLDDSGMPKDRFSAEMPDATLATLKIQPSEPRDSAVYFCASGRTGERNGYTFGSGTRLTVV.

This clone was seen a few times. The chain joins TRBV11-2 to TRBJ2-1, with 8 bases identical to TRBD2. The germline V gene has CDR1 SGHAT and CDR2 FQNNGV. The CDR3 is 15 residues long. Trimming took 0 bases from V and 2 from J; bases not matched to a gene: 0. In nucleotides, the CDR3 is TGTGCCAGCAGCTTAGAACTAGCGGCCTACAATGAGCAGTTCTTC. It yields the protein CASSLELAAYNEQFF.

The chain joins TRBV30 to TRBJ1-1; 9 nucleotides match TRBD1. Germline V gives CDR1 GTSNPN, CDR2 SVGIG (reference sequence). Trimming removed 5 bases from V and 7 bases from J; junction bases left unmatched: 5. The CDR3 runs to 12 residues. The CDR3 nucleotides read TGTGCCTGGGGACAGGGGCCGGGTGAAGCTTTCTTT. This encodes CAWGQGPGEAFF.

This chain connects TRBV7-9 to TRBJ1-2; 8 positions match TRBD1. Germline values: CDR1 SEHNR, CDR2 FQNEAQ (reference sequence). The CDR3 is 16 residues long. The junction had 6 bases not matched to a gene; V was cut back by 0 bases and J by 3 bases. CDR3: CASSLARQGAYYGYTF. CDR3 in DNA: TGTGCCAGCAGCTTAGCGAGGCAGGGGGCTTACTATGGCTACACCTTC.

The table lists this clone with a count of one. This chain connects TRBV10-3 to TRBJ2-7; the D gene is possibly TRBD1 (6 bases). CDR1 ENHRY and CDR2 SYGVKD come from the germline V gene. This CDR3 spans 15 amino acids. With 3 bases removed from V and 3 bases from J, the gap between germline ends came to 15 bases. The CDR3 sequence is CAISDQGQGVYEQYF. CDR3 in DNA: TGTGCCATCAGTGACCAGGGGCAGGGAGTCTACGAGCAGTACTTC.

This clone was counted once. The rearrangement joins TRBV12-3 or TRBV12-4 to TRBJ1-2; D gene ambiguous. Trimming pared 1 base from V and 4 bases from J, leaving 7 bases between. This CDR3 comprises 13 residues. The DNA of the CDR3 is TGTGCCAGCAGTTTAGTAGCCAGCTATGGCTACACCTTC. As protein: CASSLVASYGYTF.

The CDR3 region is CASSFDRPQHF. The CDR3 DNA reads TGTGCCAGCAGTTTCGACAGACCCCAGCATTTT. The chain employs TRBV6-5 and TRBJ1-5; D is possibly TRBD1 (5 bases). Germline CDR1 and CDR2: MNHEY and SVGAGI. Trimming pared 4 bases from V and 10 bases from J, leaving 8 bases between. The CDR3 has 11 amino acids.

This chain uses TRBV24-1 with TRBJ2-7; the D gene is possibly TRBD1 (5 bases). Per the germline V gene, CDR1 is KGHDR and CDR2 is SFDVKD. V lost 7 bases to trimming and J lost 6 bases, with 18 bases between them. The CDR3 has 14 amino acids. The CDR3 nucleotides read TGTGCCACCAGCGACAGTCGTGAATGGAGCGAGCAGTACTTC. It specifies CATSDSREWSEQYF.

The V gene is TRBV5-6, the J gene TRBJ2-1; 9 nucleotides line up with TRBD2. CDR1 is SGHDT, CDR2 YYEEEE, per germline. The CDR3 contains 16 residues. With V trimmed by 1 base and J by 9 bases, 11 bases remained unmatched. The CDR3: CASSLYVAGGPSEQFF. As DNA, the CDR3 is TGTGCCAGCAGCTTGTATGTGGCGGGGGGGCCTTCTGAGCAGTTCTTC.

The chain is built from TRBV5-1 and TRBJ1-5; D might be TRBD1 (6 bases). Trimming took off 4 bases at V and 4 bases at J, with 15 bases between the two ends. The CDR3 is 15 amino acids. Germline-derived CDR1 and CDR2 are SGHRS and YFSETQ. CDR3 nucleotide sequence: TGCGCCAGCAGCCCTAATGACAGGCCAAATCAGCCCCAGCATTTT. Its protein is CASSPNDRPNQPQHF.

This chain joins TRBV9 and TRBJ2-7, with TRBD1 matching 8 bases. Germline V gene lookup returns CDR1 SGDLS and CDR2 YYNGEE. The CDR3 runs to 12 residues. V lost 3 bases, J lost 6 bases, and 2 bases stayed unmatched. The chain's CDR3 is CASSAQGAEQYF. CDR3 coding DNA: TGTGCCAGCAGCGCGCAGGGGGCCGAGCAGTACTTC.

The J gene is TRBJ1-2, the V gene TRBV28, with 9 bases lining up with TRBD1. The CDR3 is 15 residues long. Germline CDR1 and CDR2: MDHEN and SYDVKM. After removal of 6 bases from V and 5 bases from J, the junction contained 10 bases not matched to a gene. The CDR3 here is CASRRGDRVIYGYTF. The CDR3 nucleotides read TGTGCCAGCAGGCGAGGGGACAGGGTCATATATGGCTACACCTTC.

The chain uses TRBV6-6 and TRBJ2-2; D ambiguous. Trimming took 2 bases from V and 10 from J, leaving 8 bases between them. The germline V gene has CDR1 MNHNY and CDR2 SVGAGI (reference sequence). This CDR3 is built from 12 residues. The CDR3 nucleotides read TGTGCCAGCAGTTACGCAGGCCTGGAGCTGTTTTTT. Protein product: CASSYAGLELFF.

This clone was observed a handful of times. This chain uses TRBV5-1 with TRBJ2-5; TRBD1 is a possible D gene (5 bases). Germline V CDR1 and CDR2: SGHRS, YFSETQ. Trimming stripped 0 bases from V and 4 bases from J, with 7 bases between. This CDR3 spans 13 amino acids. Here the CDR3 reads CASSLGQIETQYF. As DNA, the CDR3 is TGCGCCAGCAGCTTGGGACAGATAGAGACCCAGTACTTC.

The rearrangement joins TRBV2 to TRBJ1-1, with D perhaps TRBD1 (6 bases). Germline values: CDR1 SNHLY, CDR2 FYNNEI. The CDR3 spans 13 residues. Trimming stripped 7 bases from V and 0 bases from J, with 9 bases between. The CDR3 nucleotides are TGTGCCAGCATGGGACAAATGAACACTGAAGCTTTCTTT. Translation gives CASMGQMNTEAFF. The variable domain in full, with the rest retrieved from reference TRBV2 and TRBJ1-1, is EPEVTQTPSHQVTQMGQEVILRCVPISNHLYFYWYRQILGQKVEFLVSFYNNEISEKSEIFDDQFSVERPDGSNFTLKIRSTKLEDSAMYFCASMGQMNTEAFFGQGTRLTVV.

This chain joins TRBV6-6 and TRBJ1-6; no firm D call. This CDR3 is built from 13 residues. Looked up from germline, CDR1 is MNHNY and CDR2 is SVGAGI (reference sequence). Trimming removed 6 bases at V and 9 bases at J, with 12 bases between. The CDR3 DNA follows: TGTGCCAGCAGCCCTGGTGATAGTTCACCCCTCCACTTT. It specifies CASSPGDSSPLHF.

The V and J genes are TRBV5-4 and TRBJ1-5; TRBD1 matches 9 bases. From germline, CDR1 is SGHNT and CDR2 YYREEE (reference sequence). The V and J ends lost 5 bases and 7 bases, in that order; junction bases with no gene match: 10. The CDR3 consists of 15 residues. CDR3 coding DNA: TGTGCCAGCAGTACCCGGGACAGGGTAGTGCAGCCCCAGCATTTT. Its translation: CASSTRDRVVQPQHF.